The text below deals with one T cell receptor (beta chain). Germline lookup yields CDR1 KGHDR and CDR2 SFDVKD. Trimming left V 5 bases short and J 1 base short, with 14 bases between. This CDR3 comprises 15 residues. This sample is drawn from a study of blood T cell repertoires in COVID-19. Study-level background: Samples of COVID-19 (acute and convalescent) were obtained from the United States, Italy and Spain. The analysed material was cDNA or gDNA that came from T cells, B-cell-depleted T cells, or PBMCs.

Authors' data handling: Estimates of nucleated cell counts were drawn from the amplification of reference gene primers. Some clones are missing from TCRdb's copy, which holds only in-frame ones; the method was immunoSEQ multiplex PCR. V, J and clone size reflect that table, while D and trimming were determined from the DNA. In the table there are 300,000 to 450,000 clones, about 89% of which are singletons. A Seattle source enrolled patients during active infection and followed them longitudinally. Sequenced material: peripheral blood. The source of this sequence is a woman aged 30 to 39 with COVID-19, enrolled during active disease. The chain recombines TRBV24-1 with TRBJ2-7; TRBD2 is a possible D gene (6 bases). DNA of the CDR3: TGTGCCACCAGTGCTTCTACAGGAGGGTCCTACGAGCAGTACTTC. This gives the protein CATSASTGGSYEQYF.